These 16 T cell receptor beta chains originate from one sample sequenced in a study of shared clonotypes between healthy human individuals. Naive CD8 cells, CD45RO-negative and positively selected for CCR7, excluded terminally differentiated effector memory CD45RA+ cells. Generated by immunoSEQ multiplex PCR, the TCRdb table keeps only in-frame clones and is missing some. The sample consists of around 550,000 clones, around 95% of them appearing once. Specimen: naive CD8+ T cells sorted from blood. The receptors were sampled from a woman aged 25 to 39 in good health.

The chain joins TRBV7-8 to TRBJ2-2, with 10 bases identical to TRBD2. CDR1 is SGHVS and CDR2 is FQNEAQ in the germline V gene. V dropped 9 bases and J dropped 1; count of bases not matched to a gene: 5. The CDR3 is made up of 15 amino acids. CDR3 protein: CASPGTSVNTGELFF. CDR3 coding DNA: TGTGCCAGTCCCGGGACTAGCGTGAACACCGGGGAGCTGTTTTTT.

V is TRBV19 and J is TRBJ2-1; 14 nucleotides line up with TRBD2. The V and J ends lost 10 bases and 5 bases, in that order; junction bases with no gene match: 16. The germline V gene encodes CDR1 LNHDA and CDR2 SQIVND (reference sequence). The CDR3 runs 18 residues. DNA of the CDR3: TGTGCCACCACCCCGCCGGGGACTAGCGGGAGACCCCACAATGAGCAGTTCTTC. Its translation: CATTPPGTSGRPHNEQFF.

This clone was picked up one time. J is TRBJ2-3 and V is TRBV19, with a possible D match to TRBD2 (6 bases). This CDR3 region has 15 residues. Trimming pared 5 bases from V and 0 bases from J, leaving 12 bases between. Looked up from germline, CDR1 is LNHDA and CDR2 is SQIVND (reference sequence). The chain's CDR3 is CASSATGTSTDTQYF. CDR3 sequence (DNA): TGTGCCAGTAGTGCAACCGGGACTAGCACAGATACGCAGTATTTT.

V is TRBV27 and J is TRBJ2-7; D possibly matches TRBD1 or TRBD2 (5 bases each). The CDR3 extends over 14 amino acids. Germline CDR1 is MNHEY and CDR2 is SMNVEV (reference sequence). V shed 6 bases and J shed 3 bases, with 15 bases lying between them. The CDR3 sequence is CASRGVWASYEQYF. CDR3 nucleotide sequence: TGTGCCAGCAGGGGGGTCTGGGCTAGCTACGAGCAGTACTTC.

The chain recombines TRBV11-2 with TRBJ2-3, with 10 bases lining up with TRBD1. The CDR3 sequence is 15 residues long. Germline CDR1 reads SGHAT; CDR2 reads FQNNGV. The trim removed 5 bases at V and 2 bases at J, leaving 4 bases unmatched. CDR3 sequence (DNA): TGTGCCAGCAGCCCGGGACAGGGGTACACAGATACGCAGTATTTT. Translated, it gives CASSPGQGYTDTQYF.

The gene calls are TRBV19 and TRBJ2-7; 9 bases agree with TRBD2. Germline CDR1 is LNHDA and CDR2 is SQIVND (reference sequence). Trimming cost V 8 bases and J 5 bases; bases outside gene matches: 7. This CDR3 is 13 amino acids long. The CDR3 DNA reads TGTGCCAGTCAGGCTAGCGGGAAGAACGAGCAGTACTTC. Protein: CASQASGKNEQYF.

The chain recombines TRBV4-1 with TRBJ2-2, with 11 bases that match TRBD2. This CDR3 contains 16 residues. The V gene's germline CDR1 is MGHRA and CDR2 YSYEKL. Losses at the gene ends were 4 bases for V and 5 bases for J; bases not matched to a gene: 6. As DNA, the CDR3 is TGCGCCAGCAGCCTTCGGACTAGCGGGCTTACCGGGGAGCTGTTTTTT. Its translation: CASSLRTSGLTGELFF.

The chain couples TRBV29-1 to TRBJ2-1, with TRBD1 as a possible D gene (5 bases). This CDR3 has 13 amino acids. Germline CDR1 is SQVTM and CDR2 is ANQGSEA. With 8 bases removed from V and 8 bases from J, the gap between germline ends came to 19 bases. The CDR3 loop is CSLTRVGLDEQFF. CDR3 in DNA: TGCAGCCTAACCAGGGTTGGGCTGGATGAGCAGTTCTTC.

The chain combines TRBV7-2 with TRBJ2-5, with D perhaps matching TRBD1 (5 bases). The end of the DNA aligns better with TRBJ2-7, so the J call may be wrong. Germline CDR1 SGHTA, CDR2 FQGNSA. This CDR3 spans 13 amino acids. The DNA for the CDR3 is TGTGCCAGCAGCTTCCCCGCAGGGAACGAGCAGTACTTC. It specifies CASSFPAGNEQYF.

This clone was found once. The chain carries TRBV7-6 and TRBJ2-7, with 8 bases lining up with TRBD2. CDR1 and CDR2 (germline): SGHVS, FNYEAQ. The ends lost 7 bases at V and 7 bases at J; junction bases unmatched: 18. The CDR3 has 16 amino acids. CDR3 DNA: TGTGCCAGCACCCAGAGCCAGCGGGGGCGTTTGGAGGAGCAGTACTTC. It yields the protein CASTQSQRGRLEEQYF.

This chain connects TRBV5-6 to TRBJ2-3, with D possibly called TRBD1 or TRBD2 (5 bases each). Germline V gene lookup returns CDR1 SGHDT and CDR2 YYEEEE. Between the trimmed V and J ends, which lost 0 bases and 2 bases, there was a span of 16 bases. CDR3 length: 17 amino acids. The CDR3 is CASSLEGREFDTDTQYF. For the CDR3, the DNA is TGTGCCAGCAGCTTGGAGGGCAGGGAGTTCGACACAGATACGCAGTATTTT.

About this clone itself: This sample also contains other DNA sequences that code for the same CDR3. V and J are TRBV27 and TRBJ1-5; D call uncertain. With 2 bases removed from V and 2 bases from J, the gap between germline ends came to 7 bases. Germline-derived CDR1 and CDR2 are MNHEY and SMNVEV (reference sequence). This CDR3 comprises 14 residues. This CDR3 is CASSLREGNQPQHF. The CDR3 DNA follows: TGTGCCAGCAGTTTAAGGGAGGGCAATCAGCCCCAGCATTTT.

The V gene is TRBV7-8, the J gene TRBJ2-7; D is unresolved. Trimming took off 5 bases at V and 2 bases at J, with 13 bases between the two ends. The V gene's germline CDR1 is SGHVS and CDR2 FQNEAQ. The CDR3 has 14 residues. The CDR3 DNA reads TGTGCCAGCAGCCACGGATCAAGAACCTACGAGCAGTACTTC. Amino acid sequence: CASSHGSRTYEQYF.

The chain is built from TRBV27 and TRBJ2-7; 10 bases line up with TRBD2. Germline lookup yields CDR1 MNHEY and CDR2 SMNVEV (reference sequence). Trimming took 6 bases from V and 2 from J; bases not matched to a gene: 7. There are 15 residues in the CDR3. CDR3 sequence: CASRLRLAGAYEQYF. In DNA form, the CDR3 reads TGTGCCAGCAGACTTCGTCTAGCGGGAGCCTACGAGCAGTACTTC.

The chain recombines TRBV5-6 with TRBJ1-2; D not resolved. This CDR3 has 14 amino acids. The V end lost 4 bases, the J end lost 0 bases, and 10 bases lay between the germline ends. CDR1 is SGHDT, CDR2 YYEEEE, per germline. CDR3 loop: CASSPGTTNYGYTF. The DNA of the CDR3 is TGTGCCAGCAGCCCGGGCACCACTAACTATGGCTACACCTTC.

This clone occurred once. The V gene is TRBV5-6, the J gene TRBJ2-5, with no clear D. V was shortened by 3 bases and J by 5 bases, with 17 bases between the two germline ends. This CDR3 comprises 15 residues. Germline V gives CDR1 SGHDT, CDR2 YYEEEE. The CDR3, as DNA: TGTGCCAGCAGCTCGTCGCTTCCCCCGGCGGAGACCCAGTACTTC. Its protein is CASSSSLPPAETQYF.